One sample yielded the 11 T cell receptor beta chains listed below, sequenced in a study of blood T cell repertoires in COVID-19. Some clones are missing from TCRdb's copy, which holds only in-frame ones; the method was immunoSEQ multiplex PCR. The sample holds roughly 110,000 clones, roughly 79% seen once. The specimen was peripheral blood. These receptors were obtained from a human donor in a cohort sampled during active COVID-19.

The chain employs TRBV5-1 and TRBJ1-6; maybe TRBD1 (5 bases). The CDR3 runs 17 residues. With 5 bases removed from V and 0 bases from J, the gap between germline ends came to 15 bases. In germline, CDR1 is SGHRS, CDR2 YFSETQ. The CDR3 coding sequence is TGCGCCAGCAGATGGATAGGGGTCACCTCCTATAATTCACCCCTCCACTTT. It is translated as CASRWIGVTSYNSPLHF.

The chain has TRBV10-2 and TRBJ1-1, with D possibly TRBD1 on 6 matching bases. The CDR3 has 14 amino acids. V lost 7 bases and J 3 bases, leaving 15 bases between the germline ends. Germline loops: CDR1 WSHSY, CDR2 SAAADI. CDR3 DNA sequence: TGCGCCAGCATTGCGGGGGGACACTACACTGAAGCTTTCTTT. It translates to CASIAGGHYTEAFF.

This clone was detected only a few times. The V and J genes are TRBV7-6 and TRBJ1-5; D unclear. The V end was cut by 0 bases, the J end by 0 bases, with 12 bases between. Per germline, CDR1 SGHVS and CDR2 FNYEAQ. CDR3 length equals 17 residues. The CDR3 DNA sequence: TGTGCCAGCAGCTTAGCACCGCGGGGTTATAGCAATCAGCCCCAGCATTTT. Translation gives CASSLAPRGYSNQPQHF.

This clone has just a few counts. Different DNA sequences within this sample yield the same CDR3. The rearrangement joins TRBV7-8 to TRBJ2-1; D is uncertain. With 1 base removed from V and 8 bases from J, the gap between germline ends came to 12 bases. This CDR3 region has 14 residues. Looked up from germline, CDR1 is SGHVS and CDR2 is FQNEAQ. CDR3: CASSLVRGKDEQFF. CDR3 DNA: TGTGCCAGCAGCTTAGTACGAGGAAAGGATGAGCAGTTCTTC.

The rearrangement uses TRBV6-5 and TRBJ2-1; 7 positions match TRBD1. CDR1 is MNHEY, CDR2 SVGAGI, per germline. The junction had 2 bases not matched to a gene; V was cut back by 6 bases and J by 0 bases. The CDR3 length is 14 residues. For the CDR3, the DNA is TGTGCCAGCAGGGGACAGAGCTCCTACAATGAGCAGTTCTTC. It yields the protein CASRGQSSYNEQFF.

This chain links TRBV30 with TRBJ2-7; a weak D match, TRBD1 (6 bases). This CDR3 has 14 residues. From germline, CDR1 is GTSNPN and CDR2 SVGIG (reference sequence). Trimming pared 2 bases from V and 0 bases from J, leaving 11 bases between. The CDR3 DNA follows: TGTGCCTGGAGTATTCCGGGACACTCCTACGAGCAGTACTTC. Encoded protein: CAWSIPGHSYEQYF.

This chain links TRBV19 with TRBJ2-7, with TRBD1 matching over 9 bases. This CDR3 has 17 amino acids. Trimming took 3 bases from V and 4 from J; bases not matched to a gene: 13. CDR1 and CDR2 from the germline V gene are LNHDA and SQIVND (reference sequence). The CDR3 DNA sequence: TGTGCCAGTAGTATTGCCTCTGCCGGGACAGGGTTGTACGAGCAGTACTTC. This encodes CASSIASAGTGLYEQYF.

The CDR3 spells CASSFLGNYGYTF. DNA for the CDR3: TGTGCCAGCAGTTTTCTCGGGAACTATGGCTACACCTTC. The rearrangement links TRBV28 to TRBJ1-2; no clear D. Germline CDR1 MDHEN, CDR2 SYDVKM. CDR3 length: 13 amino acids. Trimming cost V 3 bases and J 2 bases, with 7 bases left between them.

The chain employs TRBV28 and TRBJ2-1; 8 bases are a match to TRBD1. CDR3 length equals 15 residues. V lost 3 bases, J lost 3 bases, and 4 bases stayed unmatched. The germline V gene encodes CDR1 MDHEN and CDR2 SYDVKM. CDR3 DNA sequence: TGTGCCAGCAGTTTGGGTGGGACAGGCTACAATGAGCAGTTCTTC. Its protein is CASSLGGTGYNEQFF. The variable domain in full, with the rest retrieved from reference TRBV28 and TRBJ2-1, is DVKVTQSSRYLVKRTGEKVFLECVQDMDHENMFWYRQDPGLGLRLIYFSYDVKMKEKGDIPEGYSVSREKKERFSLILESASTNQTSMYLCASSLGGTGYNEQFFGPGTRLTVL.

The V call is TRBV15, the J call TRBJ2-6; D might be TRBD2 (6 bases). The CDR3 totals 16 residues. V lost 0 bases to trimming and J lost 4 bases, with 10 bases between them. Germline V gene lookup returns CDR1 LNHNV and CDR2 YYDKDF (reference sequence). The CDR3 sequence: CATSRDSGAGANVLTF. In DNA form, the CDR3 reads TGTGCCACCAGCAGAGATTCGGGAGCCGGGGCCAACGTCCTGACTTTC.

V and J are TRBV7-9 and TRBJ2-1; D possibly corresponds to TRBD1 (6 bases). The CDR3 length is 12 residues. V was trimmed by 5 bases and J by 13 bases, leaving 15 bases between them. Germline V gives CDR1 SEHNR, CDR2 FQNEAQ (reference sequence). The CDR3 loop reads CASSLRDTRQFF. The CDR3 DNA reads as TGTGCCAGCAGCCTCCGGGACACCCGACAGTTCTTC. Variable domain in full (rest from reference TRBV7-9 and TRBJ2-1): DTGVSQNPRHKITKRGQNVTFRCDPISEHNRLYWYRQTLGQGPEFLTYFQNEAQLEKSRLLSDRFSAERPKGSFSTLEIQRTEQGDSAMYLCASSLRDTRQFFGPGTRLTVL.